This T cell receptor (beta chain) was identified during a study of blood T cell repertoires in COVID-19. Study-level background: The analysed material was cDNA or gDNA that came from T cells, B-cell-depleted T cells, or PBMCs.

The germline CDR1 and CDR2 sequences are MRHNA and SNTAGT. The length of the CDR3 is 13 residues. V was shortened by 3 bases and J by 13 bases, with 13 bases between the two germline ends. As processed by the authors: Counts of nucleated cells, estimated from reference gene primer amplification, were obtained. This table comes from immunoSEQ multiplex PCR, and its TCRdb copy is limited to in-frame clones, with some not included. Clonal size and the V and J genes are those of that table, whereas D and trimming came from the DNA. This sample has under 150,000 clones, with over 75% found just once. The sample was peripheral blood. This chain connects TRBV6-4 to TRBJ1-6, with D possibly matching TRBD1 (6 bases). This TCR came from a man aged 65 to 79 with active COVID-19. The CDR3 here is CASSEFRGAPLHF. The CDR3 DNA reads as TGTGCCAGCAGTGAATTCAGGGGAGCCCCCCTCCACTTT.